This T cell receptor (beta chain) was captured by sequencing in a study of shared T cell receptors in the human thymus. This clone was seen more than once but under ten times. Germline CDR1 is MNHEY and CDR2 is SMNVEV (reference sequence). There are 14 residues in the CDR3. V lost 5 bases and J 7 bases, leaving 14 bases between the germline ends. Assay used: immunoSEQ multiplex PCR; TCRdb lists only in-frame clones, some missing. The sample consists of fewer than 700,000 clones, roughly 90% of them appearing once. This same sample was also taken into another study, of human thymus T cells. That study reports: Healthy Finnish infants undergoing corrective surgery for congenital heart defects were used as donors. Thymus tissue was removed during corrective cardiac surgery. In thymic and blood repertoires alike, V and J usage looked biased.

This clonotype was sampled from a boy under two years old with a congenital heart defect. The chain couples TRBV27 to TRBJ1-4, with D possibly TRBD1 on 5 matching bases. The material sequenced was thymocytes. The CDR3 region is CASSAQVFSEKLFF. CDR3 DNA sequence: TGTGCCAGCAGTGCACAGGTTTTCAGTGAAAAACTGTTTTTT. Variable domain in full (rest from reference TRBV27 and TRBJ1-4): EAQVTQNPRYLITVTGKKLTVTCSQNMNHEYMSWYRQDPGLGLRQIYYSMNVEVTDKGDVPEGYKVSRKEKRNFPLILESPSPNQTSLYFCASSAQVFSEKLFFGSGTQLSVL.